The clone carrying this T cell receptor (beta chain) was seen at least ten times. Its matching antigen is unknown. Original processing methods: Researchers built a distant-metastasis classifier for papillary thyroid cancer that drew on CDR3 differences across clinicopathological groups. TCRdb ran MiXCR on the PCR reads. In this record, the V and J calls reflect TCRdb's handling and not the investigators' own analysis. The sample lists approximately 28,000 clones; 20% to 25% were seen once. This sample was taken from a study of metastatic and nonmetastatic thyroid tumors. Background on the study: The authors compared repertoires across blood and tumor or nodule tissue from malignant and benign thyroid patients.

Every patient was untreated before thyroid surgery. Study results and caveats: For both blood and tumor, malignant thyroid tumors reportedly showed significantly higher TCR beta diversity than benign nodules did.

Sequenced input: blood. The clonotype comes from a female donor with papillary thyroid cancer or a benign thyroid nodule (not recorded which). Some clones in this sample may be carry-over from other donors' samples.

The CDR3 here is CAISETGTNEKLFF. The CDR3 nucleotides are TGTGCCATCAGTGAGACAGGGACTAATGAAAAACTGTTTTTT. The chain employs TRBV10-3 and TRBJ1-4; a weak D match, TRBD1 (6 bases). Trimming took 2 bases from V and 2 from J, leaving 6 bases between them. The CDR3 is 14 residues long. CDR1 is ENHRY, CDR2 SYGVKD, per germline.